This TCR beta chain emerged from a study of blood T cell repertoires in COVID-19. Only one count was recorded for this clone. Some clones are missing from TCRdb's copy, which holds only in-frame ones; the method was immunoSEQ multiplex PCR. The sample consists of approximately 310,000 clones, around 86% of them appearing once. V trimming: 2 bases; J trimming: 4 bases; junction bases outside the gene matches: 5. Germline V gives CDR1 MNHEY, CDR2 SVGEGT. CDR3 size: 15 residues. The chain carries TRBV6-2 or TRBV6-3 and TRBJ2-1, with 7 positions matching TRBD1. This TCR derives from a man between 45 and 60 years old with active or convalescent COVID-19. Sample: peripheral blood. The CDR3 nucleotides read TGTGCCAGCAGTTACCGGGCAGGGGGATACAATGAGCAGTTCTTC. It yields the protein CASSYRAGGYNEQFF.